The subject of this entry is one T cell receptor beta chain. Its specificity is unknown. Samples each had at least 5 micrograms of total RNA extracted. The V and J ends lost 6 bases and 0 bases respectively, with 9 bases between them. This CDR3 is built from 14 residues. Germline CDR1 MDHEN, CDR2 SYDVKM. These data belong to a study of blood T cells in healthy people across ages. With a J-beta primer mix and a sample-barcoded 5' primer, a second PCR ran roughly 7 to 11 cycles. Each of the samples gave a minimum of 3 million paired-end reads that contained CDR3. TCRdb passed the 5' RACE reads through MiXCR, listing each CDR3 protein once. The sample lists about 970,000 distinct CDR3 sequences, just over 50% occurring once. Study findings and constraints: Investigators viewed diversity estimates from one million T cells as underestimates, the study reported.

The chain uses TRBV28 and TRBJ2-4; D is unresolved. The clonotype originates from a woman between 55 and 75 years old in good health. The material sequenced was blood. The CDR3 coding sequence is TGTGCCAGCAGACAGACACCAGCCAAAAACATTCAGTACTTC. As protein: CASRQTPAKNIQYF.